A single sample is the source of the 20 T cell receptor beta chains below, sequenced in a study of CD8 T cells in ankylosing spondylitis. MiXCR, run by TCRdb on the 5' RACE reads, gives a single entry per CDR3 protein. Seen here are roughly 150,000 distinct CDR3 sequences, around a tenth observed once, and the top ten hold more than 12%. Sequencing was done on a sample of blood, either unsorted or a sorted T cell fraction (not recorded which). All receptors derive from a female donor with ankylosing spondylitis or in good health (not recorded which).

The chain carries TRBV28 and TRBJ1-1, with a weak D call TRBD1 (5 bases). The CDR3 is 11 residues long. The germline V gene encodes CDR1 MDHEN and CDR2 SYDVKM. The germline V and J ends were trimmed by 10 bases and 4 bases, with 10 bases remaining between them. CDR3 coding DNA: TGTGCCACCAGGGTAGCCACTGAAGCTTTCTTT. It is translated as CATRVATEAFF. Full variable domain (outside the CDR3, taken from reference TRBV28 and TRBJ1-1): DVKVTQSSRYLVKRTGEKVFLECVQDMDHENMFWYRQDPGLGLRLIYFSYDVKMKEKGDIPEGYSVSREKKERFSLILESASTNQTSMYLCATRVATEAFFGQGTRLTVV.

The chain links TRBV28 to TRBJ1-2; possible D gene TRBD1, 5 bases. V was clipped by 4 bases and J by 4 bases, with 13 bases between them. Per the germline V gene, CDR1 is MDHEN and CDR2 is SYDVKM. The CDR3 sequence is 14 residues long. Here the CDR3 reads CASSSDIWVYGYTF. The CDR3 bases are TGTGCCAGCAGTTCGGACATCTGGGTCTATGGCTACACCTTC.

This clonotype was seen a handful of times. This chain uses TRBV6-5 with TRBJ2-3; 7 nucleotides line up with TRBD2. The V gene's germline CDR1 is MNHEY and CDR2 SVGAGI. V was pared by 0 bases and J by 4 bases, with 7 bases of the junction left unmatched. This CDR3 has 16 amino acids. DNA for the CDR3: TGTGCCAGCAGTTACTCTTGGCGGGACTACCCAGATACGCAGTATTTT. Translation: CASSYSWRDYPDTQYF.

This clonotype was counted many times. The rearrangement links TRBV27 to TRBJ1-1; a weak D match, TRBD1 (6 bases). V shed 5 bases and J shed 1 base, with 14 bases lying between them. CDR1 is MNHEY, CDR2 SMNVEV, per germline (reference sequence). The CDR3 sequence is 15 residues long. The CDR3 DNA reads TGTGCCAGCAGTGCCATACAGGGTGGGAACACTGAAGCTTTCTTT. The encoded protein is CASSAIQGGNTEAFF.

The chain couples TRBV9 to TRBJ2-5; possibly TRBD1 for D (5 bases). Trimming removed 2 bases at V and 2 bases at J, with 10 bases between. The CDR3 loop spans 14 amino acids. The germline gives CDR1 SGDLS, CDR2 YYNGEE. CDR3 in amino acids: CASSVDSSQETQYF. In DNA, the CDR3 is TGTGCCAGCAGCGTTGACAGTTCTCAAGAGACCCAGTACTTC. The complete variable domain, with remaining parts taken from reference TRBV9 and TRBJ2-5, reads DSGVTQTPKHLITATGQRVTLRCSPRSGDLSVYWYQQSLDQGLQFLIQYYNGEERAKGNILERFSAQQFPDLHSELNLSSLELGDSALYFCASSVDSSQETQYFGPGTRLLVL.

This clonotype occurred many times. The rearrangement uses TRBV29-1 and TRBJ2-7, with TRBD1 matching 8 bases. CDR1 is SQVTM, CDR2 ANQGSEA, per germline. J lost 3 bases, V lost 6 bases, and 4 bases had no gene match. This CDR3 has 12 residues. The CDR3 spells CSVGQGNYEQYF. The CDR3 bases are TGCAGCGTCGGACAGGGAAACTACGAGCAGTACTTC.

This clonotype was found many times. The chain joins TRBV29-1 to TRBJ2-1; no definite D call. CDR1 and CDR2 from the germline V gene are SQVTM and ANQGSEA. The CDR3 length is 15 residues. Between the trimmed V and J ends, which lost 2 bases and 2 bases, there was a span of 13 bases. CDR3 residues: CSVESNEMTYNEQFF. CDR3 bases: TGCAGCGTTGAATCTAACGAAATGACCTACAATGAGCAGTTCTTC.

This clonotype was seen repeatedly, ten times or more. J is TRBJ2-2 and V is TRBV28; 8 bases are shared with TRBD1. The CDR3 spans 15 residues. CDR1 MDHEN and CDR2 SYDVKM come from the germline V gene. V shed 6 bases and J 3 bases; nucleotides not matched to a gene: 6. In DNA, the CDR3 is TGTGCCAGCAGCCCCGGGGGACAGGACACCGGGGAGCTGTTTTTT. This translates into CASSPGGQDTGELFF.

This chain uses TRBV25-1 with TRBJ1-1; D unresolved. The CDR3 has 16 amino acids. Per germline, CDR1 MGHDK and CDR2 SYGVNS. V lost 3 bases and J lost 2, with 16 bases in between. In DNA form, the CDR3 reads TGTGCCAGCAGTGACGAGACCGATTTCTTTAACACTGAAGCTTTCTTT. Its translation is CASSDETDFFNTEAFF.

This clonotype occurred a few times. The chain recombines TRBV5-8 with TRBJ1-2; no clear D gene. Germline V gene sequence: CDR1 SGHTS, CDR2 YDEGEE. CDR3 size: 14 residues. With 6 bases removed from V and 3 bases from J, the gap between germline ends came to 15 bases. CDR3 amino acids: CASNQREDHYGYTF. In nucleotides, the CDR3 is TGTGCCAGCAACCAGAGGGAGGACCACTATGGCTACACCTTC.

This clonotype was detected only a few times. This sequence joins TRBV6-2 or TRBV6-3 and TRBJ2-1; 7 nucleotides line up with TRBD2. Germline loops: CDR1 MNHEY, CDR2 SVGEGT. The CDR3 is made up of 15 amino acids. The J segment lost 1 base and the V segment lost 6 bases, leaving 6 bases of the junction unmatched. For the CDR3, the DNA is TGTGCCAGCAGATACCTAGCGGCTTCCTACAATGAGCAGTTCTTC. Protein sequence: CASRYLAASYNEQFF.

This clonotype was seen many times. The V and J genes are TRBV7-2 and TRBJ2-7; D not certain. The CDR3 totals 14 residues. Germline loops: CDR1 SGHTA, CDR2 FQGNSA. Deletions cut 6 bases from V and 4 bases from J, with 16 bases between. The CDR3 loop reads CASSQLGWGYEQYF. In nucleotides, the CDR3 is TGTGCCAGCAGTCAATTGGGGTGGGGTTACGAGCAGTACTTC.

This clonotype was seen a handful of times. The chain combines TRBV4-2 with TRBJ1-1; 7 bases align to TRBD1. Trimming took 1 base from V and 3 from J; bases not matched to a gene: 8. The CDR3 is made up of 16 amino acids. Germline CDR1 reads LGHNA; CDR2 reads YNFKEQ. The CDR3: CASSQGYRGGDTEAFF. CDR3 DNA: TGTGCCAGCAGCCAAGGGTACAGGGGCGGAGACACTGAAGCTTTCTTT.

The rearrangement links TRBV11-2 to TRBJ1-2; D not certain. CDR3 length equals 16 residues. CDR1 is SGHAT, CDR2 FQNNGV, per germline. Trimming left V 3 bases short and J 4 bases short, with 18 bases between. The CDR3 region has the DNA TGTGCCAGCAGCTTCGGGTCTTCGCCTATTCCCTATGGCTACACCTTC. Its protein is CASSFGSSPIPYGYTF.

This clonotype appeared a few times. The chain combines TRBV10-2 with TRBJ2-2; D might be TRBD1 (7 bases). V was pared by 6 bases and J by 5 bases, with 10 bases between. Germline loops: CDR1 WSHSY, CDR2 SAAADI. The CDR3 totals 13 residues. CDR3 coding DNA: TGCGCCAGCAGGGCGGGACAGACCGGGGAGCTGTTTTTT. Protein sequence: CASRAGQTGELFF.

The chain joins TRBV7-2 to TRBJ2-7; D gene ambiguous. CDR3 size: 13 residues. With 5 bases removed from V and 3 bases from J, the gap between germline ends came to 11 bases. Germline CDR1 SGHTA, CDR2 FQGNSA. CDR3 sequence reads: CASSPWPSYEQYF. CDR3 coding DNA: TGTGCCAGCAGCCCCTGGCCCAGCTACGAGCAGTACTTC.

The table lists this clonotype with a few counts. The V and J genes are TRBV6-5 and TRBJ2-1; TRBD2 aligns across 11 bases. The CDR3 runs 16 residues. Germline trimming cut 0 bases from V and 9 bases from J; bases unmatched to any gene: 7. CDR1 and CDR2 (germline): MNHEY, SVGAGI. CDR3 loop: CASSYSASGRRGEQFF. The CDR3 nucleotides read TGTGCCAGCAGTTACTCCGCTAGCGGGAGGCGGGGTGAGCAGTTCTTC.

This clonotype was picked up many times. The chain joins TRBV5-1 to TRBJ1-4; D remains unclear. Trimming shortened V by 3 bases and J by 0 bases, and 12 bases separated the two germline ends. Per the germline V gene, CDR1 is SGHRS and CDR2 is YFSETQ. The CDR3 length is 16 residues. CDR3 amino acids: CASSSSSVATNEKLFF. In DNA form, the CDR3 reads TGCGCCAGCAGCTCTTCATCCGTTGCAACTAATGAAAAACTGTTTTTT. Combining the CDR3 with reference TRBV5-1 and TRBJ1-4 gives the whole variable domain KAGVTQTPRYLIKTRGQQVTLSCSPISGHRSVSWYQQTPGQGLQFLFEYFSETQRNKGNFPGRFSGRQFSNSRSEMNVSTLELGDSALYLCASSSSSVATNEKLFFGSGTQLSVL.

V gene TRBV9 combines with J gene TRBJ2-7; 10 nucleotides match TRBD1. Germline V CDR1 and CDR2: SGDLS, YYNGEE. J lost 2 bases, V lost 3 bases, and 5 bases had no gene match. The CDR3 spans 15 residues. The CDR3 coding sequence is TGTGCCAGCAGCGCCGGACAGGGGGTGGCCTACGAGCAGTACTTC. Protein: CASSAGQGVAYEQYF. Using reference TRBV9 and TRBJ2-7 for the parts outside the CDR3, the full variable domain is DSGVTQTPKHLITATGQRVTLRCSPRSGDLSVYWYQQSLDQGLQFLIQYYNGEERAKGNILERFSAQQFPDLHSELNLSSLELGDSALYFCASSAGQGVAYEQYFGPGTRLTVT.

This clonotype was counted ten times or more. This CDR3 reads CASSIRNQPQHF. Here the CDR3 DNA reads TGTGCCAGCAGTATAAGAAATCAGCCCCAGCATTTT. The chain combines TRBV12-3 or TRBV12-4 with TRBJ1-5; D is uncertain. The CDR3 is 12 amino acids. V was cut by 5 bases and J by 4 bases, with 6 bases left in between.